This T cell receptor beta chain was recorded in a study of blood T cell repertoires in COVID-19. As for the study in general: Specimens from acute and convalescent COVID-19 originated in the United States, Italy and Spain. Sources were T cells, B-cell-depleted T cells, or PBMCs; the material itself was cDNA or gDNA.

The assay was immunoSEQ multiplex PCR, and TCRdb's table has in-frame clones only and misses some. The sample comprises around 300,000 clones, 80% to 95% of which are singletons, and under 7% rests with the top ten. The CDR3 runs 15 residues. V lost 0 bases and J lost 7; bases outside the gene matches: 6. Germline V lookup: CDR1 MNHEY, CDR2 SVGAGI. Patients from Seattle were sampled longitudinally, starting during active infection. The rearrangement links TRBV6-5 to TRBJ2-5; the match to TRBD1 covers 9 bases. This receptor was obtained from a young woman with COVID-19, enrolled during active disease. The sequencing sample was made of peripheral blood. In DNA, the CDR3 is TGTGCCAGCAGTTACTCCGGGACAGGGCTCGGGACCCAGTACTTC. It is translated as CASSYSGTGLGTQYF.